This T cell receptor (beta chain) comes out of a study of T cell repertoires in cytomegalovirus infection. Study information: Public signatures in TCR beta pointed to CMV infection and matching HLA type. Study-wide results and limits: The study found HLA-C-restricted CMV-specific TCR beta clonotypes dominating the ex vivo response. Public TCR beta family frequency separated CMV-and-HLA carriers, including in an independent cohort.

Germline V gene sequence: CDR1 SNHLY, CDR2 FYNNEI. Trimming removed 6 bases from V and 7 bases from J, with 15 bases in between. The CDR3 sequence is 14 residues long. In this sample, this clonotype turned up a few times. Its cognate antigen is unknown. Via MiXCR, TCRdb re-called the reads, giving one row per CDR3 protein. The repertoire consists of around 490,000 distinct CDR3 sequences, with around 27% occurring once and the leading ten covering about 12%. The clonotype comes from a human donor in good health (CMV status not recorded). Some clones in this sample may be carry-over from other donors' samples. This chain links TRBV2 with TRBJ2-2; D remains ambiguous. The specimen sequenced was PBMCs. CDR3 in DNA: TGTGCCAGCAGCCTTGGTGGGCGCAACGGGGAGCTGTTTTTT. It encodes CASSLGGRNGELFF.